Sequencing of this TCR beta chain was carried out in a study of OX40 agonist ivuxolimab in advanced cancers. About the research overall: Patients undergoing dose escalation presented with hepatocellular carcinoma, melanoma, renal cell or head and neck cancer.

Data came from immunoSEQ multiplex PCR; TCRdb stores just in-frame clones and leaves some out. The sample holds about 72,000 clones, about 88% seen once. A note on this clone: What it binds is unknown.

Sampling of blood occurred at baseline, cycle 4 day 1, and cycle 7 day 1. Notes on the study in general: Several nonresponders also turned out to have low normalized T-cell clonal expansion. In the expanded peripheral T cells, antigen specificity was never determined.

V shed 5 bases and J 3 bases; nucleotides not matched to a gene: 8. This CDR3 contains 15 residues. The germline V gene encodes CDR1 SGHTA and CDR2 FQGNSA. This sequence originates from an adult with an advanced solid tumor such as melanoma, head and neck, liver or kidney cancer. The rearrangement joins TRBV7-2 to TRBJ1-2, with 8 bases that match TRBD1. The sequences come from CD4+ or CD8+ T cells sorted from blood, collected in a trial of the OX40 agonist ivuxolimab. Here the CDR3 reads CASSPRTGFDYGYTF. Here the CDR3 DNA reads TGTGCCAGCAGCCCGAGGACAGGGTTCGACTATGGCTACACCTTC.